This passage covers 32 T cell receptor beta chains from one sample sequenced in a study of cytomegalovirus exposure and HLA in healthy donors. The PCR used 60 Vbeta and 13 Jbeta primers. Generated by immunoSEQ multiplex PCR, the TCRdb table keeps only in-frame clones and is missing some. Of more than 95,000 clones in the sample, around a tenth were seen once. The sample comprised PBMCs. These receptors all come from a man aged 30-40 years in good health and CMV-seronegative.

This sequence joins TRBV9 and TRBJ1-3; no clear D gene. V was pared by 0 bases and J by 1 base, with 8 bases between. CDR3 length equals 15 residues. Looked up from germline, CDR1 is SGDLS and CDR2 is YYNGEE. The CDR3 DNA reads TGTGCCAGCAGCGTAGGGTCTACGTCTGGAAACACCATATATTTT. It encodes CASSVGSTSGNTIYF.

V usage is TRBV4-2 and J usage is TRBJ2-3, with 8 bases identical to TRBD2. The CDR3 consists of 17 residues. Per the germline V gene, CDR1 is LGHNA and CDR2 is YNFKEQ. The V and J ends lost 2 bases and 2 bases, in that order; junction bases with no gene match: 9. CDR3 residues: CASSQTYRGGNTDTQYF. CDR3 bases: TGTGCCAGCAGCCAAACTTATCGGGGGGGGAACACAGATACGCAGTATTTT.

This sequence joins TRBV9 and TRBJ1-1; a weak D match, TRBD1 (6 bases). The germline CDR1 and CDR2 sequences are SGDLS and YYNGEE. This CDR3 region has 15 residues. V was trimmed by 3 bases and J by 6 bases, leaving 18 bases between them. In DNA, the CDR3 is TGTGCCAGCAGCGCTCGGAAAGGGGGTCTCGCTGAAGCTTTCTTT. It encodes CASSARKGGLAEAFF. Variable domain in full (rest from reference TRBV9 and TRBJ1-1): DSGVTQTPKHLITATGQRVTLRCSPRSGDLSVYWYQQSLDQGLQFLIQYYNGEERAKGNILERFSAQQFPDLHSELNLSSLELGDSALYFCASSARKGGLAEAFFGQGTRLTVV.

This clone was observed a few times. The chain links TRBV11-2 to TRBJ2-2; the D is unclear. Trimming pared 5 bases from V and 3 bases from J, leaving 13 bases between. The germline V gene has CDR1 SGHAT and CDR2 FQNNGV. The CDR3 has 15 amino acids. Here the CDR3 DNA reads TGTGCCAGCAGCCCCTACGGGTTCGACACCGGGGAGCTGTTTTTT. Amino acid sequence: CASSPYGFDTGELFF.

This clone was detected a few times. V is TRBV29-1 and J is TRBJ2-7; tentative D call: TRBD1 (6 bases). Per the germline V gene, CDR1 is SQVTM and CDR2 is ANQGSEA. V lost 6 bases and J 7 bases, leaving 19 bases between the germline ends. The CDR3 runs to 13 residues. CDR3 bases: TGCAGCGTCCTTTCAGGGGCGGGTCAAGAGCAGTACTTC. This gives the protein CSVLSGAGQEQYF.

The chain has TRBV9 and TRBJ2-3, with 14 bases fitting TRBD2. The V gene's germline CDR1 is SGDLS and CDR2 YYNGEE. Trimming removed 7 bases from V and 3 bases from J; junction bases left unmatched: 16. The CDR3 consists of 19 residues. In nucleotides, the CDR3 is TGTGCCAGCGGGGGCTCGGGACTAGCGGGAGTGGTAAGGACAGATACGCAGTATTTT. It translates to CASGGSGLAGVVRTDTQYF.

The V gene is TRBV5-4, the J gene TRBJ1-1; D is ambiguous. There are 12 residues in the CDR3. Trimming pared 4 bases from V and 3 bases from J, leaving 7 bases between. Germline CDR1 SGHNT, CDR2 YYREEE (reference sequence). This CDR3 is CASSMVDTEAFF. CDR3 sequence (DNA): TGTGCCAGCAGCATGGTCGACACTGAAGCTTTCTTT.

This clone was recorded a few times. The chain has TRBV2 and TRBJ1-6; D is ambiguous. The CDR3 totals 15 residues. The germline V gene has CDR1 SNHLY and CDR2 FYNNEI. Between the trimmed V and J ends, which lost 3 bases and 6 bases, there was a span of 12 bases. CDR3 loop: CASSDLRDRNSPLHF. The CDR3 coding sequence is TGTGCCAGCAGTGACCTCCGGGATCGTAATTCACCCCTCCACTTT.

Concerning this clone: Its ends do not fully match the called genes, so a read error is possible. This rearrangement joins TRBV2 to TRBJ2-1; D is ambiguous. In germline, CDR1 is SNHLY, CDR2 FYNNEI. The CDR3 has 10 residues. CDR3 in amino acids: CASSVIVEIF. CDR3 in DNA: TGTGCCAGCAGTGTAATAGTTGAGATCTTC.

To note about this clone: The junction departs from germline at one end; a sequencing error may be responsible. This chain connects TRBV29-1 to TRBJ2-7; D is possibly TRBD2 (5 bases). CDR1 and CDR2 from the germline V gene are SQVTM and ANQGSEA. The CDR3 consists of 12 residues. CDR3 sequence (DNA): TGCGGCGTTACGGGATACTCCTACGAGCAGTACTTC. Amino acid sequence: CGVTGYSYEQYF.

This clone was detected only a few times. The chain is built from TRBV19 and TRBJ2-7; tentative D call: TRBD1 (5 bases). CDR1 and CDR2 (germline): LNHDA, SQIVND (reference sequence). V was clipped by 3 bases and J by 0 bases, with 12 bases between them. The CDR3 sequence is 15 residues long. The CDR3 sequence: CASSISQGPSYEQYF. CDR3 DNA: TGTGCCAGTAGTATTAGTCAGGGTCCCTCCTACGAGCAGTACTTC.

This clone occurred a few times. This chain uses TRBV19 with TRBJ1-2; 12 nucleotides agree with TRBD1. The germline gives CDR1 LNHDA, CDR2 SQIVND (reference sequence). The V gene end was trimmed by 7 bases and the J gene end by 3 bases; junction bases not matched to a gene: 3. This CDR3 has 14 amino acids. The CDR3 spells CASTRDRGHYGYTF. CDR3 coding DNA: TGTGCCAGTACCCGGGACAGGGGGCACTATGGCTACACCTTC.

The sample holds a few counts of this clone. The chain recombines TRBV7-6 with TRBJ1-1; 9 bases agree with TRBD1. Germline V gene lookup returns CDR1 SGHVS and CDR2 FNYEAQ. With V trimmed by 4 bases and J by 4 bases, 7 bases remained unmatched. The CDR3 covers 15 residues. The CDR3 DNA is TGTGCCAGCAGCTCGGGGGACAGGGTGGGCACTGAAGCTTTCTTT. Its protein is CASSSGDRVGTEAFF. Full variable domain (rest looked up from reference TRBV7-6 and TRBJ1-1): GAGVSQSPRYKVTKRGQDVALRCDPISGHVSLYWYRQALGQGPEFLTYFNYEAQQDKSGLPNDRFSAERPEGSISTLTIQRTEQRDSAMYRCASSSGDRVGTEAFFGQGTRLTVV.

This clone has only a few counts. The chain uses TRBV6-5 and TRBJ2-7; possibly TRBD2 for D (5 bases). The CDR3 consists of 14 residues. The germline gives CDR1 MNHEY, CDR2 SVGAGI. V was clipped by 6 bases and J by 0 bases, with 12 bases between them. The DNA of the CDR3 is TGTGCCAGCAGCCTGGACGGGATCTCCTACGAGCAGTACTTC. Its protein is CASSLDGISYEQYF.

The genes are TRBV25-1 and TRBJ2-7, with 8 bases aligning to TRBD1. Germline V gene lookup returns CDR1 MGHDK and CDR2 SYGVNS. The CDR3 has 16 residues. The junction had 10 bases not matched to a gene; V was cut back by 1 base and J by 5 bases. CDR3 sequence: CASSESRQGRINEQYF. The CDR3 DNA is TGTGCCAGCAGTGAATCCCGACAGGGGCGCATCAACGAGCAGTACTTC.

The CDR3 protein is CASSESAAGEQFF. The CDR3 coding sequence is TGTGCCAGCAGTGAGTCGGCGGCGGGTGAGCAGTTCTTC. V usage is TRBV2 and J usage is TRBJ2-1; possible D gene TRBD2, 5 bases. The CDR3 consists of 13 residues. Germline loops: CDR1 SNHLY, CDR2 FYNNEI. Trimming pared 3 bases from V and 9 bases from J, leaving 12 bases between.

The chain carries TRBV18 and TRBJ2-3, with 9 bases matching TRBD2. The length of the CDR3 is 16 residues. Germline V gives CDR1 KGHSH, CDR2 LQKENI. J gave up 4 bases and V 3 bases, and 8 bases lay outside the gene matches. This CDR3 is CASSPGLAGVADTQYF. The CDR3 DNA follows: TGTGCCAGCTCACCTGGGTTAGCGGGAGTTGCAGATACGCAGTATTTT.

The genes are TRBV7-8 and TRBJ2-3, with D unresolved. CDR1 is SGHVS, CDR2 FQNEAQ, per germline. This CDR3 has 15 amino acids. V shed 1 base and J shed 6 bases, with 14 bases lying between them. The CDR3 is CASSLVSAIGDTQYF. In nucleotides, the CDR3 is TGTGCCAGCAGCTTAGTATCCGCCATCGGGGATACGCAGTATTTT.

Remarks on this clone: Different DNA sequences within this sample yield the same CDR3. The chain combines TRBV5-1 with TRBJ2-2; the D is unclear. Germline assignment: CDR1 SGHRS and CDR2 YFSETQ. V lost 0 bases and J 3 bases, leaving 6 bases between the germline ends. This CDR3 has 14 residues. The CDR3 is CASSLAGDTGELFF. The DNA for the CDR3 is TGCGCCAGCAGCTTGGCCGGAGACACCGGGGAGCTGTTTTTT. Supplemented by reference TRBV5-1 and TRBJ2-2, the full variable domain reads KAGVTQTPRYLIKTRGQQVTLSCSPISGHRSVSWYQQTPGQGLQFLFEYFSETQRNKGNFPGRFSGRQFSNSRSEMNVSTLELGDSALYLCASSLAGDTGELFFGEGSRLTVL.

This clone was recorded a few times. The chain is built from TRBV19 and TRBJ1-3; D unresolved. Germline V gene sequence: CDR1 LNHDA, CDR2 SQIVND (reference sequence). There are 14 residues in the CDR3. Trimming shortened V by 5 bases and J by 0 bases, and 8 bases separated the two germline ends. This CDR3 is CASSSTISGNTIYF. For the CDR3, the DNA is TGTGCCAGTAGTTCTACGATCTCTGGAAACACCATATATTTT. The whole variable domain, filled in from reference TRBV19 and TRBJ1-3, reads DGGITQSPKYLFRKEGQNVTLSCEQNLNHDAMYWYRQDPGQGLRLIYYSQIVNDFQKGDIAEGYSVSREKKESFPLTVTSAQKNPTAFYLCASSSTISGNTIYFGEGSWLTVV.

This chain connects TRBV30 to TRBJ1-4, with no clear D. Germline V CDR1 and CDR2: GTSNPN, SVGIG (reference sequence). The CDR3 length is 11 residues. V was pared by 2 bases and J by 7 bases, with 5 bases between. This CDR3 reads CAWSTSEKLFF. CDR3 DNA: TGTGCCTGGAGTACGAGTGAAAAACTGTTTTTT.

This clone appeared a few times. The junction departs from the called germline gene at one end, perhaps through a read error. This sequence joins TRBV16 and TRBJ1-4; a weak D match, TRBD1 (6 bases). CDR1 and CDR2 from the germline V gene are KGHSY and FQNENV. The CDR3 has 13 amino acids. CDR3 sequence: CASSQSSAGTPYF. The CDR3 bases are TGTGCCAGCAGCCAATCGTCGGCCGGGACACCTTATTTT.

The genes are TRBV7-2 and TRBJ1-3; 9 nucleotides match TRBD1. Per the germline V gene, CDR1 is SGHTA and CDR2 is FQGNSA. After removal of 5 bases from V and 2 bases from J, the junction contained 4 bases not matched to a gene. The CDR3 spans 15 residues. The CDR3 nucleotides read TGTGCCAGCAGCCGGACAGGGGACGCTGGAAACACCATATATTTT. It specifies CASSRTGDAGNTIYF.

The V call is TRBV28, the J call TRBJ2-7; tentative D call: TRBD2 (5 bases). V dropped 10 bases and J dropped 4 bases, with 20 bases sitting between them. This CDR3 comprises 14 residues. Germline CDR1 and CDR2: MDHEN and SYDVKM. The CDR3 coding sequence is TGTGCCACCTACCATTGGGAGAGAGGGTACGAGCAGTACTTC. Translated, it gives CATYHWERGYEQYF.

This clone was seen once. The junction differs from germline at one of its ends, possibly a read error. This sequence joins TRBV27 and TRBJ2-4; no definite D call. Germline-derived CDR1 and CDR2 are MNHEY and SMNVEV (reference sequence). This CDR3 is 15 amino acids long. CDR3 in amino acids: CASSNGFLAKNIQSF. In nucleotides, the CDR3 is TGTGCCAGCAGTAACGGATTCTTAGCCAAAAACATTCAGTCCTTC.

This clone has only a few counts. The V and J genes are TRBV28 and TRBJ2-6, with D uncertain. Looked up from germline, CDR1 is MDHEN and CDR2 is SYDVKM. The CDR3 spans 14 residues. Trimming shortened V by 2 bases and J by 0 bases, and 2 bases separated the two germline ends. The CDR3 bases are TGTGCCAGCAGTTTACACTCTGGGGCCAACGTCCTGACTTTC. As protein: CASSLHSGANVLTF. The variable domain in full, completed from reference TRBV28 and TRBJ2-6, reads DVKVTQSSRYLVKRTGEKVFLECVQDMDHENMFWYRQDPGLGLRLIYFSYDVKMKEKGDIPEGYSVSREKKERFSLILESASTNQTSMYLCASSLHSGANVLTFGAGSRLTVL.

A few counts support this clone. The V and J genes are TRBV5-4 and TRBJ2-7, with a possible D match to TRBD1 (6 bases). CDR1 SGHNT and CDR2 YYREEE come from the germline V gene (reference sequence). The CDR3 consists of 14 residues. V was pared by 4 bases and J by 3 bases, with 14 bases between. CDR3 in DNA: TGTGCCAGCAGCCCGACAGGAAAGCGCTACGAGCAGTACTTC. Translated, it gives CASSPTGKRYEQYF.

The rearrangement joins TRBV5-5 to TRBJ2-7; the D gene is possibly TRBD2 (8 bases). The CDR3 covers 15 residues. Trimming took 5 bases from V and 1 from J, leaving 16 bases between them. In germline, CDR1 is SGHKS, CDR2 YYEKEE (reference sequence). In nucleotides, the CDR3 is TGTGCCAGCAGTCCGGGGGGGACAGTATCCTACGAGCAGTACTTC. Its translation is CASSPGGTVSYEQYF.

This clone was counted between two and nine times. The chain combines TRBV19 with TRBJ2-7; D might be TRBD1 (6 bases). CDR1 and CDR2 (germline): LNHDA, SQIVND (reference sequence). The CDR3 sequence is 15 residues long. Trimming left V 1 base short and J 3 bases short, with 13 bases between. For the CDR3, the DNA is TGTGCCAGTAGTATAGTGGGGGAAGGGGGCTACGAGCAGTACTTC. Protein product: CASSIVGEGGYEQYF.

The chain couples TRBV28 to TRBJ2-6, with D maybe TRBD2 (7 bases). Germline V gene data show CDR1 as MDHEN and CDR2 as SYDVKM. The CDR3 is 17 amino acids. V gave up 3 bases and J gave up 3 bases, with 15 bases separating them. The CDR3 here is CASSFLQGGGGANVLTF. CDR3 sequence (DNA): TGTGCCAGCAGTTTTCTTCAGGGAGGGGGTGGGGCCAACGTCCTGACTTTC.

V gene TRBV10-3 combines with J gene TRBJ2-7; D is possibly TRBD2 (5 bases). With 6 bases removed from V and 6 bases from J, the gap between germline ends came to 21 bases. CDR1 is ENHRY and CDR2 is SYGVKD in the germline V gene. The CDR3 totals 15 residues. DNA of the CDR3: TGTGCCATCAGGGAAGACTCCTCCGGCGGGTCCGAGCAGTACTTC. Its translation is CAIREDSSGGSEQYF.

The J gene is TRBJ1-1, the V gene TRBV9; 7 bases are shared with TRBD1. The germline V gene encodes CDR1 SGDLS and CDR2 YYNGEE. Trimming removed 1 base from V and 2 bases from J; junction bases left unmatched: 8. The CDR3 is made up of 16 amino acids. In DNA, the CDR3 is TGTGCCAGCAGCGTATTTGGACAGGATCAAAACACTGAAGCTTTCTTT. This encodes CASSVFGQDQNTEAFF.